The present T cell receptor beta chain was sequenced within a study of blood T cells in healthy people across ages. In the study overall: Template switching retrieved approximately one barcoded beta molecule for each two T cells. Study-level points and caveats: Naive T cell percentage and TCR beta diversity correlated strongly. Calculation of diversity from one million T cells yielded estimates considered to be underestimates. Diversity of TCR beta per million T cells declined in a roughly linear way with age.

A second PCR, run for roughly 7 to 12 cycles, used a sample-barcoded 5' primer plus a J-beta primer mix. Via MiXCR, TCRdb re-called the 5' RACE reads, giving one row per CDR3 protein. The sample has about 1.4 million distinct CDR3 sequences, approximately 59% seen once. Turning to this clonotype: The antigen is unknown.

Germline lookup yields CDR1 MGHDK and CDR2 SYGVNS. The CDR3 is 14 residues long. The V segment lost 1 base and the J segment 8 bases; nucleotides outside the gene matches: 6. Sequencing was carried out using blood. The TCR originated in a young man in good health. V is TRBV25-1 and J is TRBJ2-7; 9 nucleotides agree with TRBD2. CDR3 coding DNA: TGTGCCAGCAGTGAATCCCCAGCGGGGGGCCAGCAGTACTTC. Protein: CASSESPAGGQQYF.